This T cell receptor beta chain appears in the sequencing data of a study of cytomegalovirus exposure and HLA in healthy donors. The study, taken as a whole, reports: Presence/absence analyses rested on an assumption that sequencing depth was roughly uniform across donors. Common viral pathogens seemed, in a later analysis, to connect with several of the most significant clusters. Rare sequences made up most TCRs, while some public TCRs were found in many donors. CMV serostatus alone was available as immune exposure information.

The CDR3 totals 16 residues. Germline values: CDR1 KGHSH, CDR2 LQKENI. Concerning this clone itself: The antigen remains undetermined.

PCR involved 60 Vbeta and 13 Jbeta primers. Clones were read by immunoSEQ multiplex PCR, and TCRdb kept only the in-frame ones, dropping some. The sample has about 170,000 clones, 75% to 90% seen once. The V gene is TRBV18, the J gene TRBJ2-5, with D perhaps TRBD2 (5 bases). The assigned J gene may be wrong: the sequence end matches TRBJ2-7 better. The sample comprised PBMCs. The origin of this receptor is a woman aged 50 to 65 in good health and CMV-seropositive. The CDR3 DNA follows: TGTGCCAGCTCACCGAATCACCCGGGGAGCGGTAGCGAGCAGTACTTC. Its translation: CASSPNHPGSGSEQYF.